This T cell receptor (beta chain) was identified in a study of blood T cell repertoires in COVID-19. Study at large: Material from acute and convalescent COVID-19 was sourced from the United States, Italy and Spain.

Per the study methods: From reference gene primer amplification, estimates of nucleated cell counts were derived. Measured with immunoSEQ multiplex PCR; TCRdb has only the in-frame clones, and not every one. The V and J calls and the clone size are those of that table, but D and trimming were determined from the DNA. The sample holds around 83,000 clones, about nine tenths seen once. The CDR3 sequence is 14 residues long. V shed 4 bases, J shed 7 bases, and the junction held 4 bases outside the gene matches. Germline V gene sequence: CDR1 SGHRS, CDR2 YFSETQ. The source of this sequence is a man in his forties or fifties with active or convalescent COVID-19. The J gene is TRBJ1-6, the V gene TRBV5-1, with TRBD1 matching 8 bases. The sequenced sample consisted of peripheral blood. CDR3: CASSGGQENSPLHF. In DNA form, the CDR3 reads TGCGCCAGCAGCGGGGGACAGGAAAATTCACCCCTCCACTTT.